The following is a TCR beta chain sequence with its context. The record originates from a study of technical replicates of blood from several donors. Germline V CDR1 and CDR2: SGHDT, YYEEEE. The CDR3 covers 15 residues. Germline trimming cut 5 bases from V and 7 bases from J; bases unmatched to any gene: 8. TCRdb's copy holds only in-frame clones and misses some; the assay was immunoSEQ multiplex PCR. The sample lists roughly 76,000 clones, 80% to 95% occurring once. The sequence derives from a human donor in good health. Some clones in this sample may be carry-over from other donors' samples. The rearrangement joins TRBV5-6 to TRBJ2-1; 11 positions match TRBD2. The sequencing input was T cells isolated from PBMCs. CDR3 sequence reads: CASRVASGRWNEQFF. DNA of the CDR3: TGTGCCAGCAGGGTAGCTAGCGGGAGGTGGAATGAGCAGTTCTTC.